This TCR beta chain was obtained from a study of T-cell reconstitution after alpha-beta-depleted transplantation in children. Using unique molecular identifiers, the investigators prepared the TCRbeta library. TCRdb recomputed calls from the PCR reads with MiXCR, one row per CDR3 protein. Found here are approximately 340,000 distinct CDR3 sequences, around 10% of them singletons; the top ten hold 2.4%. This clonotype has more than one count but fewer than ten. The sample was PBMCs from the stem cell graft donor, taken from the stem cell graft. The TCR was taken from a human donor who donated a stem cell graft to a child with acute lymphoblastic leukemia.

For the CDR3, the DNA is TGTGCCAGCAGCTTAGTTAGCGGATACACAGATACGCAGTATTTT. Encoded protein: CASSLVSGYTDTQYF. The J gene is TRBJ2-3, the V gene TRBV7-2; perhaps TRBD2 as D (6 bases). V dropped 1 base and J dropped 2 bases, with 10 bases sitting between them. The germline V gene encodes CDR1 SGHTA and CDR2 FQGNSA. This CDR3 is built from 15 residues.